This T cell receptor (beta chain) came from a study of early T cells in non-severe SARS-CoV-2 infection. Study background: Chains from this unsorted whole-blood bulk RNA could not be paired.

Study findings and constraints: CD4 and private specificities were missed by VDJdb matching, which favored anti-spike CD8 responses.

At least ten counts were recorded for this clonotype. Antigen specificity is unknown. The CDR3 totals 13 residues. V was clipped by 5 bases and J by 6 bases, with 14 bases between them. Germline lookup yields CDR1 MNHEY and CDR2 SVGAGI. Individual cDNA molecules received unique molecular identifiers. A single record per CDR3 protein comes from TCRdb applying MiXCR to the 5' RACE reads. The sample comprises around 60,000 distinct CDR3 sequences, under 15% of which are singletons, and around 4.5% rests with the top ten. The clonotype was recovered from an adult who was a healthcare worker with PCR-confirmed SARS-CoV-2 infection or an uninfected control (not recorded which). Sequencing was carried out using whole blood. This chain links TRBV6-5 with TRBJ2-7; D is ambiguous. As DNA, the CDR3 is TGTGCCAGCAGTCCGGGCCTCTTAGGCGAGCAGTACTTC. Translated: CASSPGLLGEQYF.